The T cell receptor beta chain under discussion was sequenced for a study of cytomegalovirus exposure and HLA in healthy donors. In the case of this clone: The antigen is not known.

Study-wide results and limits: Later on, a genetic analysis was performed. It linked a missense variant in DCLRE1C with V- and J-gene trimming of TCR beta.

The PCR employed 60 Vbeta primers together with 13 Jbeta primers. Only in-frame clones appear in the TCRdb table, and some are missing; sequencing was by immunoSEQ multiplex PCR. This table has 170,000 or so clones, 70% to 90% appearing once. CDR3 length: 16 residues. Looked up from germline, CDR1 is MGHRA and CDR2 is YSYEKL. The ends lost 1 base at V and 6 bases at J; junction bases unmatched: 6. The sample comprised PBMCs. The chain combines TRBV4-1 with TRBJ1-2, with 12 bases that match TRBD1. This clonotype originated in a girl aged 5 to 17 in good health and CMV-seropositive. CDR3 residues: CASSQGRDRGLNGYTF. Here the CDR3 DNA reads TGCGCCAGCAGCCAAGGGCGGGACAGGGGGCTGAATGGCTACACCTTC.